This T cell receptor (beta chain) emerged from a study of blood T cell repertoires in COVID-19. Produced via immunoSEQ multiplex PCR; TCRdb's table is partial and in-frame only. The data show 350,000 to 400,000 clones, 90% seen once. The CDR3 consists of 16 residues. The germline CDR1 and CDR2 sequences are SQVTM and ANQGSEA. The V end was cut by 3 bases, the J end by 4 bases, with 19 bases between. The chain combines TRBV29-1 with TRBJ2-1, with D perhaps matching TRBD1 (6 bases). This receptor was taken from a man between 18 and 29 years old with active or convalescent COVID-19. Sequences were obtained from peripheral blood. DNA of the CDR3: TGCAGCGTTGATCGGACGACAGGTTTCGGGTACAATGAGCAGTTCTTC. Its protein is CSVDRTTGFGYNEQFF.